This T cell receptor (beta chain) is drawn from a study of Ad26.COV2.S vaccination and SARS-CoV-2 variants. Between the trimmed V and J ends, which lost 6 bases and 5 bases, there was a span of 14 bases. Germline assignment: CDR1 WSHSY and CDR2 SAAADI. This CDR3 has 14 residues. Profiling relied on immunoSEQ multiplex PCR, and the TCRdb table lists in-frame clones only, not all of them. Among 400,000 to 500,000 clones listed, 70% to 90% were seen once. Documented treatment: some 20 received Ad26.COV2.S at low or high dose, single or two shots; roughly five received placebo; per-sample allocation not given. Day 63 following the first vaccine or placebo injection was when the samples were taken.

Sequenced here: peripheral blood, sampled in a trial of Ad26.COV2.S vaccine versus placebo. The TCR originated in a person aged 18-60 years who received the Ad26.COV2.S COVID-19 vaccine or a placebo. The chain employs TRBV10-2 and TRBJ2-1; TRBD1 or TRBD2 may be the D gene (5 bases each). The CDR3 region is CASRPPGPDNEQFF. The CDR3 DNA is TGCGCCAGCAGGCCCCCGGGACCCGACAATGAGCAGTTCTTC.